Listed here are 22 T cell receptor beta chains from one sample, sequenced in a study of OX40 agonist ivuxolimab in advanced cancers. Method: immunoSEQ multiplex PCR; TCRdb's copy keeps in-frame clones and lacks some. The data contain roughly 50,000 clones, 75% to 90% of them singletons. Specimen: CD4+ or CD8+ T cells sorted from blood, collected in a trial of the OX40 agonist ivuxolimab. The receptors were sampled from an adult with an advanced solid tumor such as melanoma, head and neck, liver or kidney cancer.

This clone was counted once. The gene calls are TRBV7-8 and TRBJ1-4; possibly TRBD1 for D (5 bases). The V end was cut by 7 bases, the J end by 11 bases, with 11 bases between. This CDR3 is 11 amino acids long. The germline V gene encodes CDR1 SGHVS and CDR2 FQNEAQ. CDR3 protein: CASISGWKLFF. In DNA, the CDR3 is TGTGCCAGCATTTCAGGGTGGAAACTGTTTTTT.

This chain links TRBV27 with TRBJ2-1, with 11 nucleotides matching TRBD2. Germline lookup yields CDR1 MNHEY and CDR2 SMNVEV (reference sequence). V shed 9 bases, J shed 4 bases, and the junction held 2 bases outside the gene matches. CDR3 length: 13 residues. Written as DNA, the CDR3 is TGTGCCAGTACTAGCGGGAGTTACAATGAGCAGTTCTTC. Protein product: CASTSGSYNEQFF.

This chain connects TRBV11-2 to TRBJ2-5, with unresolved D. From germline, CDR1 is SGHAT and CDR2 FQNNGV. This CDR3 has 14 amino acids. The V end lost 3 bases, the J end lost 1 base, and 9 bases lay between the germline ends. The CDR3 is CASSFYRVQETQYF. CDR3 nucleotide sequence: TGTGCCAGCAGCTTTTATAGGGTCCAAGAGACCCAGTACTTC.

The V and J genes are TRBV25-1 and TRBJ1-2; 8 bases align to TRBD1. Germline V gene data show CDR1 as MGHDK and CDR2 as SYGVNS. Unmatched junction bases numbered 2, after V lost 3 bases and J lost 2 bases. The CDR3 is 14 amino acids. The CDR3 nucleotides read TGTGCCAGCAGTGACTGGGACAGGAACTATGGCTACACCTTC. Its translation is CASSDWDRNYGYTF.

J is TRBJ2-7 and V is TRBV5-6; perhaps TRBD1 as D (5 bases). Per germline, CDR1 SGHDT and CDR2 YYEEEE. Trimming removed 2 bases from V and 2 bases from J, with 14 bases in between. The CDR3 loop spans 15 amino acids. Written as DNA, the CDR3 is TGTGCCAGCAGCTTTTTTCAGGGCCCCCCCTACGAGCAGTACTTC. This translates into CASSFFQGPPYEQYF.

The chain employs TRBV7-2 and TRBJ2-7; D is undetermined. The CDR3 totals 14 residues. Trimming removed 1 base at V and 6 bases at J, with 13 bases between. CDR1 SGHTA and CDR2 FQGNSA come from the germline V gene. CDR3 amino acids: CASSLEGTASEQYF. DNA for the CDR3: TGTGCCAGCAGCTTAGAAGGTACAGCTAGCGAGCAGTACTTC.

V gene TRBV11-2 combines with J gene TRBJ1-3; no clear D. The CDR3 has 13 amino acids. Germline CDR1 SGHAT, CDR2 FQNNGV. V was pared by 8 bases and J by 0 bases, with 8 bases between. The CDR3: CASESRSGNTIYF. DNA for the CDR3: TGTGCCAGCGAAAGCCGCTCTGGAAACACCATATATTTT.

V usage is TRBV30 and J usage is TRBJ2-2; D gene uncertain. V gave up 2 bases and J gave up 7 bases, with 8 bases separating them. This CDR3 is built from 12 residues. Germline CDR1 GTSNPN, CDR2 SVGIG (reference sequence). The CDR3 spells CAWSYMGGELFF. CDR3 bases: TGTGCCTGGAGTTACATGGGCGGGGAGCTGTTTTTT.

The V call is TRBV6-1, the J call TRBJ1-2, with no clear D. The CDR3 spans 12 residues. V dropped 2 bases and J dropped 5 bases, with 6 bases sitting between them. Germline V gene sequence: CDR1 MNHNS, CDR2 SASEGT. CDR3 sequence reads: CASSESSYGYTF. The CDR3 DNA sequence: TGTGCCAGCAGTGAAAGTTCTTATGGCTACACCTTC.

The V gene is TRBV9, the J gene TRBJ2-3; weak D call: TRBD1 (6 bases). CDR3 length: 13 residues. The germline gives CDR1 SGDLS, CDR2 YYNGEE. The V end lost 5 bases, the J end lost 4 bases, and 11 bases lay between the germline ends. In DNA, the CDR3 is TGTGCCAGCAGTATTACAGGGTCAGATACGCAGTATTTT. This gives the protein CASSITGSDTQYF.

The genes are TRBV9 and TRBJ2-7, with a weak D call TRBD2 (6 bases). Germline assignment: CDR1 SGDLS and CDR2 YYNGEE. CDR3 size: 11 residues. V lost 3 bases to trimming and J lost 7 bases, with 8 bases between them. This CDR3 reads CASSDRGEQYF. CDR3 nucleotide sequence: TGTGCCAGCAGCGATCGGGGGGAGCAGTACTTC.

V and J are TRBV10-3 and TRBJ2-5; 7 nucleotides line up with TRBD1. The CDR3 is 15 amino acids. V lost 0 bases to trimming and J lost 5 bases; unmatched junction nucleotides: 6. Germline CDR1 and CDR2: ENHRY and SYGVKD. This CDR3 is CAISESTGVGETQYF. As DNA, the CDR3 is TGTGCCATCAGTGAGTCCACAGGGGTGGGGGAGACCCAGTACTTC.

The V call is TRBV19, the J call TRBJ1-2; tentative D call: TRBD1 (6 bases). In germline, CDR1 is LNHDA, CDR2 SQIVND (reference sequence). This CDR3 comprises 12 residues. V dropped 9 bases and J dropped 5 bases, with 13 bases sitting between them. CDR3 protein: CASKSGVYGYTF. CDR3 nucleotide sequence: TGTGCCAGCAAATCAGGGGTGTATGGCTACACCTTC.

The genes are TRBV5-1 and TRBJ2-2; 9 bases match TRBD1. The CDR3 runs 15 residues. Trimming removed 5 bases from V and 6 bases from J; junction bases left unmatched: 8. Germline V lookup: CDR1 SGHRS, CDR2 YFSETQ. The CDR3 spells CASSRTGGQAGELFF. The CDR3 DNA follows: TGCGCCAGCAGTCGAACAGGGGGCCAGGCCGGGGAGCTGTTTTTT.

The chain couples TRBV5-4 to TRBJ1-1, with D uncertain. The CDR3 spans 14 residues. Germline values: CDR1 SGHNT, CDR2 YYREEE (reference sequence). Trimming pared 4 bases from V and 2 bases from J, leaving 12 bases between. DNA for the CDR3: TGTGCCAGCAGCGCCACCCCGGATAACACTGAAGCTTTCTTT. Translating gives CASSATPDNTEAFF. The variable domain in full, with the rest retrieved from reference TRBV5-4 and TRBJ1-1, is ETGVTQSPTHLIKTRGQQVTLRCSSQSGHNTVSWYQQALGQGPQFIFQYYREEENGRGNFPPRFSGLQFPNYSSELNVNALELDDSALYLCASSATPDNTEAFFGQGTRLTVV.

This chain connects TRBV11-3 to TRBJ2-2; D is perhaps TRBD2 (5 bases). V was shortened by 6 bases and J by 1 base, with 12 bases between the two germline ends. The V gene's germline CDR1 is SGHNT and CDR2 YENEEA. This CDR3 contains 15 residues. CDR3 sequence: CASSQSEVNTGELFF. CDR3 sequence (DNA): TGTGCCAGCAGTCAATCGGAGGTGAACACCGGGGAGCTGTTTTTT.

V gene TRBV28 combines with J gene TRBJ2-7, with 9 bases aligning to TRBD1. This CDR3 is 15 amino acids long. The germline gives CDR1 MDHEN, CDR2 SYDVKM. The V and J ends lost 7 bases and 1 base, in that order; junction bases with no gene match: 8. The CDR3 is CASTPGTGNSYEQYF. The CDR3 DNA reads as TGTGCCAGCACTCCCGGGACAGGGAATTCCTACGAGCAGTACTTC.

The chain has TRBV5-4 and TRBJ1-6; the D is unclear. Germline V gene lookup returns CDR1 SGHNT and CDR2 YYREEE (reference sequence). The V end lost 6 bases, the J end lost 10 bases, and 11 bases lay between the germline ends. This CDR3 region has 12 residues. The CDR3 loop is CASKSGESPLHF. The CDR3, as DNA: TGTGCCAGCAAGAGCGGGGAGTCACCCCTCCACTTT.

This clone was seen just once. The chain carries TRBV15 and TRBJ2-5, with unresolved D. This CDR3 is 13 amino acids long. Germline CDR1 and CDR2: LNHNV and YYDKDF (reference sequence). Trimming took 0 bases from V and 4 from J, leaving 6 bases between them. In DNA form, the CDR3 reads TGTGCCACCAGCAGAGACCGGGTAGAGACCCAGTACTTC. This codes for CATSRDRVETQYF.

The chain links TRBV15 to TRBJ1-1, with TRBD1 identical over 7 bases. The CDR3 sequence is 15 residues long. With 3 bases clipped from V and 8 bases from J, the junction kept 12 bases outside the gene matches. The germline CDR1 and CDR2 sequences are LNHNV and YYDKDF (reference sequence). The CDR3 loop is CATSRGDRDPNEAFF. In nucleotides, the CDR3 is TGTGCCACCAGCAGGGGGGACAGAGACCCTAACGAAGCTTTCTTT.

This chain uses TRBV30 with TRBJ1-4; D remains unclear. Trimming shortened V by 5 bases and J by 6 bases, and 16 bases separated the two germline ends. The CDR3 loop spans 14 amino acids. Germline CDR1 GTSNPN, CDR2 SVGIG (reference sequence). CDR3 protein: CAWRFIDTDEKLFF. CDR3 nucleotide sequence: TGTGCCTGGCGTTTTATTGATACGGATGAAAAACTGTTTTTT.

The count of this clone is one. This chain joins TRBV18 and TRBJ2-1; D tentatively fits TRBD1 or TRBD2 (5 bases each). Germline V gives CDR1 KGHSH, CDR2 LQKENI. This CDR3 region has 16 residues. V lost 3 bases, J lost 8 bases, and 20 bases lay in between. CDR3 sequence reads: CASSPSGAYGLDEQFF. The CDR3 DNA sequence: TGTGCCAGCTCACCTTCCGGGGCCTACGGTCTCGATGAGCAGTTCTTC.